The sequence of this TCR beta chain was determined in a study of T cell responses to AZD1222 COVID-19 vaccine. Study observations and caveats: The reported proportion of spike-specific TCRs targeting unmutated variant regions was nearly half.

Data came from immunoSEQ multiplex PCR; TCRdb stores just in-frame clones and leaves some out. In the table there are fewer than 120,000 clones, 85% to 95% of which are singletons. As for this clone: Antigen: not known.

Trimming took 2 bases from V and 0 from J, leaving 9 bases between them. Germline CDR1 SGHRS, CDR2 YFSETQ. The CDR3 contains 15 residues. Material: peripheral blood, obtained 28 days after the second AZD1222 dose. The chain couples TRBV5-1 to TRBJ2-1, with unresolved D. This receptor was obtained from an adult who received the AZD1222 COVID-19 vaccine. CDR3 region: CASSLRVSSYNEQFF. CDR3 bases: TGCGCCAGCAGCTTAAGAGTATCCTCCTACAATGAGCAGTTCTTC.